This TCR beta chain derives from a study of shared clonotypes between healthy human individuals. General study findings and limits: How much donors shared clonotypes was expected to be affected by sequencing depth.

This CDR3 has 15 residues. This clone appeared once. Its antigen is unidentified. Each unsorted PBMC replicate got 300 ng genomic DNA, tens of thousands of genomes. Spread over ten immunoSEQ deep assay plates, unsorted PBMC DNA underwent sequencing. Generated by immunoSEQ multiplex PCR, the TCRdb table keeps only in-frame clones and is missing some. The data contain about 500,000 clones, roughly 80% of them singletons. Genomic DNA came from 70 million to 100 million PBMCs in unsorted samples. The source material was PBMCs. The rearrangement uses TRBV21-1 and TRBJ1-5; the table calls TRBD1, which could not be checked here. TRBV21-1 is a documented pseudogene. The TCR comes from a woman between 40 and 55 years old in good health. Some clones in this sample may be carry-over from other donors' samples. The CDR3 DNA follows: TGTGCCAGCAGGGCGGACAGGATTATCTCGCAGCCCCAGCATTTT. Amino acids: CASRADRIISQPQHF.